One sample yielded the 10 T cell receptor beta chains listed below, sequenced in a study of cytomegalovirus exposure and HLA in healthy donors. The PCR was carried out with 60 Vbeta primers and 13 Jbeta primers. The method was immunoSEQ multiplex PCR; TCRdb's version includes in-frame clones alone and lacks a portion of them. This table has about 130,000 clones, around two thirds appearing once. Sequencing used PBMCs. These receptors all stem from a man between 18 and 29 years old in good health and CMV-seropositive.

This sequence joins TRBV5-6 and TRBJ2-5; no clear D. CDR3 length: 12 residues. The germline gives CDR1 SGHDT, CDR2 YYEEEE. Trimming removed 2 bases from V and 4 bases from J, with 6 bases in between. CDR3 region: CASSLSLETQYF. The CDR3 DNA sequence: TGTGCCAGCAGCTTAAGCCTAGAGACCCAGTACTTC.

This clone was seen only a few times. The chain carries TRBV2 and TRBJ1-5; D perhaps matches TRBD1 (6 bases). The CDR3 covers 12 residues. Germline V gene lookup returns CDR1 SNHLY and CDR2 FYNNEI. With 7 bases removed from V and 5 bases from J, the gap between germline ends came to 9 bases. CDR3 coding DNA: TGTGCCAGCAAGGGGGAAGATCAGCCCCAGCATTTT. Encoded protein: CASKGEDQPQHF.

The chain has TRBV11-2 and TRBJ2-7; perhaps TRBD1 as D (7 bases). Germline V gene data show CDR1 as SGHAT and CDR2 as FQNNGV. The CDR3 has 13 residues. V lost 3 bases, J lost 7 bases, and 13 bases lay in between. The CDR3 DNA follows: TGTGCCAGCAGCTTTGGGCAGGGGGGTGAGCAGTACTTC. Translation gives CASSFGQGGEQYF.

V usage is TRBV29-1 and J usage is TRBJ2-3; TRBD2 matches 16 bases. This CDR3 region has 17 residues. The junction had 5 bases not matched to a gene; V was cut back by 5 bases and J by 0 bases. The germline V gene encodes CDR1 SQVTM and CDR2 ANQGSEA. CDR3 nucleotides: TGCAGCGTTTCCGGGACTAGCGGGGGGGTTAGCACAGATACGCAGTATTTT. It translates to CSVSGTSGGVSTDTQYF.

CDR3 protein: CASSSTSTDTQYF. The CDR3 nucleotides are TGTGCCAGCAGTTCTACTAGCACAGATACGCAGTATTTT. The genes are TRBV6-1 and TRBJ2-3, with D unclear. The CDR3 is 13 amino acids. Trimming cost V 5 bases and J 0 bases, with 6 bases left between them. CDR1 MNHNS and CDR2 SASEGT come from the germline V gene.

This chain connects TRBV20-1 to TRBJ1-2; a possible D gene is TRBD1 (6 bases). This CDR3 comprises 11 residues. Trimming removed 2 bases from V and 8 bases from J, with 9 bases in between. Per germline, CDR1 DFQATT and CDR2 SNEGSKA (reference sequence). CDR3: CSARTGSGYTF. The CDR3 nucleotides read TGCAGTGCTAGAACAGGGTCGGGCTACACCTTC.

The rearrangement joins TRBV6-5 to TRBJ2-1; no clear D gene. V shed 5 bases and J shed 6 bases, with 14 bases lying between them. The CDR3 loop spans 14 amino acids. Germline V CDR1 and CDR2: MNHEY, SVGAGI. CDR3 protein: CASSPSLIRNEQFF. CDR3 coding DNA: TGTGCCAGCAGTCCTAGTCTTATTCGCAATGAGCAGTTCTTC.

V usage is TRBV28 and J usage is TRBJ1-2, with 8 bases lining up with TRBD1. The V gene's germline CDR1 is MDHEN and CDR2 SYDVKM. The CDR3 contains 15 residues. Trimming at V came to 3 bases and at J to 5 bases, leaving 8 bases not matched to a gene. The CDR3 spells CASSLKRQGIYGYTF. Here the CDR3 DNA reads TGTGCCAGCAGTTTGAAAAGACAGGGGATTTATGGCTACACCTTC.

The V gene is TRBV15, the J gene TRBJ1-2, with D uncertain. CDR1 LNHNV and CDR2 YYDKDF come from the germline V gene (reference sequence). V dropped 0 bases and J dropped 8 bases, with 13 bases sitting between them. This CDR3 is 14 amino acids long. CDR3 residues: CATSRDIGGAGYTF. In nucleotides, the CDR3 is TGTGCCACCAGCAGAGATATCGGTGGAGCAGGCTACACCTTC. The variable domain in full, completed from reference TRBV15 and TRBJ1-2, reads DAMVIQNPRYQVTQFGKPVTLSCSQTLNHNVMYWYQQKSSQAPKLLFHYYDKDFNNEADTPDNFQSRRPNTSFCFLDIRSPGLGDTAMYLCATSRDIGGAGYTFGSGTRLTVV.

The V gene is TRBV7-3, the J gene TRBJ2-5; 9 bases align to TRBD1. CDR1 is SGHTA, CDR2 FQGTGA, per germline. This CDR3 contains 15 residues. V lost 5 bases, J lost 5 bases, and 9 bases stayed unmatched. As DNA, the CDR3 is TGTGCCAGCAGCCGGGACAGGGACGGTGGGGAGACCCAGTACTTC. Amino acids: CASSRDRDGGETQYF. The complete variable domain, with remaining parts taken from reference TRBV7-3 and TRBJ2-5, reads GAGVSQTPSNKVTEKGKYVELRCDPISGHTALYWYRQSLGQGPEFLIYFQGTGAADDSGLPNDRFFAVRPEGSVSTLKIQRTERGDSAVYLCASSRDRDGGETQYFGPGTRLLVL.